This T cell receptor beta chain appears in the sequencing data of a study of cytomegalovirus exposure and HLA in healthy donors. This clone was picked up one time. The study ran its PCR with 60 Vbeta and 13 Jbeta primers. Sequencing used immunoSEQ multiplex PCR; TCRdb keeps in-frame clones, though not all of them. The profile covers 35,000 to 50,000 clones, with 81% appearing a single time and roughly 2.5% taken by the ten largest. Trimming pared 6 bases from V and 8 bases from J, leaving 22 bases between. The CDR3 covers 14 residues. Per germline, CDR1 SQVTM and CDR2 ANQGSEA. The source is a man aged 45-60 years in good health and CMV-seronegative. V usage is TRBV29-1 and J usage is TRBJ1-2, with D possibly TRBD1 on 6 matching bases. Sample: PBMCs. The CDR3 nucleotides are TGCAGCGTCCCCCCCGCGGGGGGCGCGACCGGCTACACCTTC. As protein: CSVPPAGGATGYTF.